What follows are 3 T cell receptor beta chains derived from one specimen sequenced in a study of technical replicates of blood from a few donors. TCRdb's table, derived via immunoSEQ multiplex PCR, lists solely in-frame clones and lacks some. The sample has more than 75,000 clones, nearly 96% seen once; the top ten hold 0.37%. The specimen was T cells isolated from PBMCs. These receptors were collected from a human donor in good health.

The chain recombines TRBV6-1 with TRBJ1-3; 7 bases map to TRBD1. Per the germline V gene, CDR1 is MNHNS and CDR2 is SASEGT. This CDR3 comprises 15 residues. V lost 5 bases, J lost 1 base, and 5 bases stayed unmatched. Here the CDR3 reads CASSPGTASGNTIYF. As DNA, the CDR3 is TGTGCCAGCAGTCCAGGGACAGCTTCTGGAAACACCATATATTTT.

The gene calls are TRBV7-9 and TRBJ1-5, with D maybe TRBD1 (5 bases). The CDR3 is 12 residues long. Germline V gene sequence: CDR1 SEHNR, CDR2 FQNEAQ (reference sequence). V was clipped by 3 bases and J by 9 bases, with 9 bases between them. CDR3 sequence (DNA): TGTGCCAGCAGCTTGGGGCGCTTGCCCCAGCATTTT. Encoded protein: CASSLGRLPQHF.

CDR3 residues: CASSSQGPYGYTF. CDR3 coding DNA: TGTGCCAGTAGTTCCCAGGGGCCCTATGGCTACACCTTC. The rearrangement uses TRBV19 and TRBJ1-2, with D perhaps matching TRBD1 (6 bases). This CDR3 is 13 amino acids long. Trimming took 5 bases from V and 4 from J, leaving 11 bases between them. Germline V CDR1 and CDR2: LNHDA, SQIVND (reference sequence).